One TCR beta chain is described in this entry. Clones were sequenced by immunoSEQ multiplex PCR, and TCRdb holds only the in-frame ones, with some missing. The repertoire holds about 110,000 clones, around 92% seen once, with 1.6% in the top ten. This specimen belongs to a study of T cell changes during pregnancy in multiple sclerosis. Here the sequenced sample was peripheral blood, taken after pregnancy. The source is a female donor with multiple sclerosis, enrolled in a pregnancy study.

The CDR3 nucleotides read TGCAGCGTTGAAAGACAGCCAAAAAGGATGAACACTGAAGCTTTCTTT. This sequence encodes CSVERQPKRMNTEAFF. V usage is TRBV29-1 and J usage is TRBJ1-1, with D possibly being TRBD1 (5 bases). Germline CDR1 reads SQVTM; CDR2 reads ANQGSEA. The CDR3 contains 16 residues. Trimming removed 2 bases from V and 0 bases from J, with 16 bases in between.